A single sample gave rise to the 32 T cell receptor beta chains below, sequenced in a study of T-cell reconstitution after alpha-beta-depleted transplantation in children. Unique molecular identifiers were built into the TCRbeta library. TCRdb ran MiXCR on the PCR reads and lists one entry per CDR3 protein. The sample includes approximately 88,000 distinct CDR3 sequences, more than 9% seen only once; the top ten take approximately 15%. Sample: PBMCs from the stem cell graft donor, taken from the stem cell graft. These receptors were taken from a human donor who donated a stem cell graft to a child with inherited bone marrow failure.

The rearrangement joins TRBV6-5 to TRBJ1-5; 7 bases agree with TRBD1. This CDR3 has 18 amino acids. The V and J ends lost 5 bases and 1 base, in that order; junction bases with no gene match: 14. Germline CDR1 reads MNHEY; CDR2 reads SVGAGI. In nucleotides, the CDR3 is TGTGCCAGCAGTCTCGACAGGGCGAGGGTGCAGAGCAATCAGCCCCAGCATTTT. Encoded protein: CASSLDRARVQSNQPQHF.

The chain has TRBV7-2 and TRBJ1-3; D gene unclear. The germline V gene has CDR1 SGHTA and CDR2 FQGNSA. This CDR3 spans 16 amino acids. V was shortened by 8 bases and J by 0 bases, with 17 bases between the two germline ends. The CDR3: CASARSVGSSGNTIYF. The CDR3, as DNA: TGTGCCAGCGCGAGATCTGTGGGAAGCTCTGGAAACACCATATATTTT.

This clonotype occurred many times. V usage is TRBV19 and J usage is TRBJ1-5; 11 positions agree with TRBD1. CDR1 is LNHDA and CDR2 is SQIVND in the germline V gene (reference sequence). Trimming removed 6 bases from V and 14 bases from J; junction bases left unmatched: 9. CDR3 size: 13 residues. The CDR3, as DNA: TGTGCCAGTAGCCTACGGACAGGGGGCAAGGAGCATTTT. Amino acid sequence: CASSLRTGGKEHF.

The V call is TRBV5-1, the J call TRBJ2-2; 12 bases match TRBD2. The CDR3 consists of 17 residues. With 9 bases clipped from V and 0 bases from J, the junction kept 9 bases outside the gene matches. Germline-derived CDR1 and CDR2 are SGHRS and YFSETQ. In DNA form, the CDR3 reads TGCGCCACCCAACGGACTAGCGGGACGCCGAACACCGGGGAGCTGTTTTTT. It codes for CATQRTSGTPNTGELFF. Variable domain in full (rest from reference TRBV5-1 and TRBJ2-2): KAGVTQTPRYLIKTRGQQVTLSCSPISGHRSVSWYQQTPGQGLQFLFEYFSETQRNKGNFPGRFSGRQFSNSRSEMNVSTLELGDSALYLCATQRTSGTPNTGELFFGEGSRLTVL.

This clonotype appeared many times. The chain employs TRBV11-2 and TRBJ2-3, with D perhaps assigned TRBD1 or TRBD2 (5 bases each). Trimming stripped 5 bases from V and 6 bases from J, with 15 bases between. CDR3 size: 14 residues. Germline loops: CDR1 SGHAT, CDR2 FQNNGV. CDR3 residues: CASSIRGVSDTQYF. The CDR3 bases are TGTGCCAGCAGCATTAGAGGGGTTTCGGATACGCAGTATTTT.

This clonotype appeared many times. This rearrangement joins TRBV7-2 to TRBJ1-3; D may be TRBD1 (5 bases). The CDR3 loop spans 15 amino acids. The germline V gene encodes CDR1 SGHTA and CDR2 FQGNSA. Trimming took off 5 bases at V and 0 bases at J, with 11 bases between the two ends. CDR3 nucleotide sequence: TGTGCCAGCAGCCGAGGGGCGGGCTCTGGAAACACCATATATTTT. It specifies CASSRGAGSGNTIYF.

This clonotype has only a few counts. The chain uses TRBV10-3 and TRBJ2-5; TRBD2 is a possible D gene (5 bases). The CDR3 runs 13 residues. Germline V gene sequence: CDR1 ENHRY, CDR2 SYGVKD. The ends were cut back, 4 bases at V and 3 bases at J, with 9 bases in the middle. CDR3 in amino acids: CAISVRAEETQYF. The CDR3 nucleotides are TGTGCCATCAGTGTTCGAGCGGAAGAGACCCAGTACTTC.

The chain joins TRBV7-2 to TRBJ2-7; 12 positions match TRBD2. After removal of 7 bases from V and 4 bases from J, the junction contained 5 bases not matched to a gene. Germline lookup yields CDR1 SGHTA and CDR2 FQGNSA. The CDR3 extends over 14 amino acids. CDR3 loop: CASTSLAGGYEQYF. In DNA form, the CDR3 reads TGTGCCAGCACCAGTCTAGCGGGGGGGTACGAGCAGTACTTC. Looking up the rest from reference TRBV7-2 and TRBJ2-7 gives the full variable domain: GAGVSQSPSNKVTEKGKDVELRCDPISGHTALYWYRQSLGQGLEFLIYFQGNSAPDKSGLPSDRFSAERTGGSVSTLTIQRTQQEDSAVYLCASTSLAGGYEQYFGPGTRLTVT.

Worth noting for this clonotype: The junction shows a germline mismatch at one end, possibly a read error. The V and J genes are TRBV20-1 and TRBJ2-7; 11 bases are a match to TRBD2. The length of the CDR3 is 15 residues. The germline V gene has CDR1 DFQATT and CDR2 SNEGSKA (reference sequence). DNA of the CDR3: TGCAGTGCTGGAGACCTAGCGGGGGGCACCTACGAGCAGTACTTC. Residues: CSAGDLAGGTYEQYF.

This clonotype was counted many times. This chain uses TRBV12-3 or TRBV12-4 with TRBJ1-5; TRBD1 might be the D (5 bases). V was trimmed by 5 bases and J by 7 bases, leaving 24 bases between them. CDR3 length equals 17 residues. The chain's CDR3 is CASSLDSGTGTWQPQHF. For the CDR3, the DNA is TGTGCCAGCAGTCTCGATTCCGGGACCGGTACTTGGCAGCCCCAGCATTTT.

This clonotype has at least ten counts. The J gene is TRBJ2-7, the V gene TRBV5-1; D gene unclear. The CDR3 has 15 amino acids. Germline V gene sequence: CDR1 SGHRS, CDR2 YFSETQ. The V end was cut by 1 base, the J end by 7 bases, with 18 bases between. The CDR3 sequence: CASSLWQVSPGEQYF. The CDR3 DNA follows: TGCGCCAGCAGCTTGTGGCAGGTTTCCCCCGGGGAGCAGTACTTC.

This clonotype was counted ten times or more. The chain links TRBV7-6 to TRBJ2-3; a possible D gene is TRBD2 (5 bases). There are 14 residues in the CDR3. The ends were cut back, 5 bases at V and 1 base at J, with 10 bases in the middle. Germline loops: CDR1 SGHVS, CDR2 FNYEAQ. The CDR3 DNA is TGTGCCAGCAGCCCACCCGGGGGCACAGATACGCAGTATTTT. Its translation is CASSPPGGTDTQYF.

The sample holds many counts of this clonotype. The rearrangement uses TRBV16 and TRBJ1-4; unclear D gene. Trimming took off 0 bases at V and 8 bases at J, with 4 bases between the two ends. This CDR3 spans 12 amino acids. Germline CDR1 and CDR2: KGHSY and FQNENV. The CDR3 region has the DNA TGTGCCAGCAGCCAATCTTTGGAAAAACTGTTTTTT. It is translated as CASSQSLEKLFF.

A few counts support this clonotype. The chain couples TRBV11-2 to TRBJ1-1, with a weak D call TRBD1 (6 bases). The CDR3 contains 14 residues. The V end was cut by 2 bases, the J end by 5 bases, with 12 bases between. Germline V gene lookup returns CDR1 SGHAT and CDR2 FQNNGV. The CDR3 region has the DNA TGTGCCAGCAGCTTATCTAGGGGGGATACTGAAGCTTTCTTT. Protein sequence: CASSLSRGDTEAFF.

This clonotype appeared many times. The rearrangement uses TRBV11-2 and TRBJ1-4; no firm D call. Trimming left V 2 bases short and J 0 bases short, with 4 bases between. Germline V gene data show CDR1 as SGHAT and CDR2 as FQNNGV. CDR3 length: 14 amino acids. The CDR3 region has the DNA TGTGCCAGCAGCTTAAATCCAACTAATGAAAAACTGTTTTTT. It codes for CASSLNPTNEKLFF. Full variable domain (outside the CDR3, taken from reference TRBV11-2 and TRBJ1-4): EAGVAQSPRYKIIEKRQSVAFWCNPISGHATLYWYQQILGQGPKLLIQFQNNGVVDDSQLPKDRFSAERLKGVDSTLKIQPAKLEDSAVYLCASSLNPTNEKLFFGSGTQLSVL.

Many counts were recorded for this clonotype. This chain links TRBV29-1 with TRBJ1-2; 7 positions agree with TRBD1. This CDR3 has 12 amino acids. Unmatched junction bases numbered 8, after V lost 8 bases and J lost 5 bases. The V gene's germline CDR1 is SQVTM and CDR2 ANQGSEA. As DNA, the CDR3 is TGCAGCACCGGACAGGCTCCTTATGGCTACACCTTC. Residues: CSTGQAPYGYTF.

The CDR3 spells CASSFSGTDRYEQYF. The CDR3 nucleotides are TGTGCCAGCAGTTTTTCGGGGACAGATCGCTACGAGCAGTACTTC. V and J are TRBV27 and TRBJ2-7, with 7 bases that match TRBD1. The junction had 8 bases not matched to a gene; V was cut back by 3 bases and J by 3 bases. The CDR3 has 15 residues. Germline V gene sequence: CDR1 MNHEY, CDR2 SMNVEV (reference sequence).

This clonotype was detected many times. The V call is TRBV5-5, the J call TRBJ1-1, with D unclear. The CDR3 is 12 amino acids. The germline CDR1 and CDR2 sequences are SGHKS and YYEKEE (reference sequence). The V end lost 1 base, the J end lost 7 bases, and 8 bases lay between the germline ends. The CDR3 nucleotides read TGTGCCAGCAGCTTGTGGTTGGGTGAAGCTTTCTTT. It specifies CASSLWLGEAFF.

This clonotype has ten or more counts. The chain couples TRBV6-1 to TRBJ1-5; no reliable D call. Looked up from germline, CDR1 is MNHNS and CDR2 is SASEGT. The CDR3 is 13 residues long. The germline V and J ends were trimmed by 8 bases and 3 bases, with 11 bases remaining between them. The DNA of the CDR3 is TGTGCCAGCGCTCTCCTCATCAATCAGCCCCAGCATTTT. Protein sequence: CASALLINQPQHF.

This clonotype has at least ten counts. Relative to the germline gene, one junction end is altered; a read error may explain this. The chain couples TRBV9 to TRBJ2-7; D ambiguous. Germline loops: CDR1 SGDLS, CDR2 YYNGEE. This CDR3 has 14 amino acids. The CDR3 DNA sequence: TGTGCCAGCAGCGTAGCCCCGGGCTCCTCCGAGCAGTACTTC. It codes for CASSVAPGSSEQYF.

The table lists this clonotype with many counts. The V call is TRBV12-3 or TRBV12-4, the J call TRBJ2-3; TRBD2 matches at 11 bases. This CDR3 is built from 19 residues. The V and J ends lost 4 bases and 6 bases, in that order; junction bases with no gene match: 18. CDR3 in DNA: TGTGCCAGCAGTTCTCCTGCCCGTCTTCTAGCGGGGGGTAGGGATACGCAGTATTTT. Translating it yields CASSSPARLLAGGRDTQYF.

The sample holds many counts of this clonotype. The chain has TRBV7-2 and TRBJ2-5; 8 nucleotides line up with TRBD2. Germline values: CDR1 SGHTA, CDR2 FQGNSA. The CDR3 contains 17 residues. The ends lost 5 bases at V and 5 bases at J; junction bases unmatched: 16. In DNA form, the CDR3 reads TGTGCCAGCAGCAGATCCTGGACTAGCACCGTCTCGGAGACCCAGTACTTC. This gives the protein CASSRSWTSTVSETQYF.

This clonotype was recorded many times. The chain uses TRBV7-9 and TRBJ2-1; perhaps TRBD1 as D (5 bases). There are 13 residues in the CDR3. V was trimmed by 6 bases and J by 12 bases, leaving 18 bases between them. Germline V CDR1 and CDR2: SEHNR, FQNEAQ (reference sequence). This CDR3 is CASSWRWDQGQFF. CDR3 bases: TGTGCCAGCAGTTGGAGATGGGATCAGGGGCAGTTCTTC.

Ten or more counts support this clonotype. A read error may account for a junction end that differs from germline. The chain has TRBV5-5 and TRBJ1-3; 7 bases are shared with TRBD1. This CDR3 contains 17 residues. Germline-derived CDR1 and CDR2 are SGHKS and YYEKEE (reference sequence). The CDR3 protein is CASSLDPGTDSGNTIYF. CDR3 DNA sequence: TGTGCCAGCAGTTTGGACCCAGGGACAGACTCTGGAAACACCATATATTTT.

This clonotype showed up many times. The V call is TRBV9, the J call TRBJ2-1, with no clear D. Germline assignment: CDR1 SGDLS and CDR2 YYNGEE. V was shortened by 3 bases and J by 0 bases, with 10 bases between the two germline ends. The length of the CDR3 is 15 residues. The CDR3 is CASSAQGDSYNEQFF. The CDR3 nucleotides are TGTGCCAGCAGCGCCCAAGGAGACTCCTACAATGAGCAGTTCTTC.

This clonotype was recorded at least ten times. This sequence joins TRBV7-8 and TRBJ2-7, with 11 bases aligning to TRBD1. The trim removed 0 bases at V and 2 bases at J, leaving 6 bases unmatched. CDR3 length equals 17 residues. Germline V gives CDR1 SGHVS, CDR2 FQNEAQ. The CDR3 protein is CASSLAVPGQGAYEQYF. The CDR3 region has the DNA TGTGCCAGCAGCTTAGCGGTGCCGGGACAGGGGGCCTACGAGCAGTACTTC.

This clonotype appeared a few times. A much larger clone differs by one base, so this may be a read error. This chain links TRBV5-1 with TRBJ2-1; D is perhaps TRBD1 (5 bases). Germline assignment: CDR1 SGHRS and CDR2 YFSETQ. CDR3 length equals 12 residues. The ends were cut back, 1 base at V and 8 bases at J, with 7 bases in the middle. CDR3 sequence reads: CASSLLGDEQFF. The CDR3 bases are TGCGCCAGCAGCTTGCTAGGGGATGAGCAGTTCTTC. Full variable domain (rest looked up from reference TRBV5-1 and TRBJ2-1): KAGVTQTPRYLIKTRGQQVTLSCSPISGHRSVSWYQQTPGQGLQFLFEYFSETQRNKGNFPGRFSGRQFSNSRSEMNVSTLELGDSALYLCASSLLGDEQFFGPGTRLTVL.

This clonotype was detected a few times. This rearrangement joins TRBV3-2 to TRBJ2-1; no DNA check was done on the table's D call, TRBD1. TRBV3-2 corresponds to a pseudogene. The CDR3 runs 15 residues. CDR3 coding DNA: TGTGCCAGCAGCCCAGCCGGGACAGGGGGCGTTGAGCAGTTCTTC. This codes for CASSPAGTGGVEQFF.

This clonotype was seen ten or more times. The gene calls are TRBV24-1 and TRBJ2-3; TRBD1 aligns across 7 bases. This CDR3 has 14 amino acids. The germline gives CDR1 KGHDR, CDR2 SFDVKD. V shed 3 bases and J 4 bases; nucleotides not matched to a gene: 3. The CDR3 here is CATSDHRGADTQYF. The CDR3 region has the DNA TGTGCCACCAGTGATCACAGGGGCGCAGATACGCAGTATTTT.

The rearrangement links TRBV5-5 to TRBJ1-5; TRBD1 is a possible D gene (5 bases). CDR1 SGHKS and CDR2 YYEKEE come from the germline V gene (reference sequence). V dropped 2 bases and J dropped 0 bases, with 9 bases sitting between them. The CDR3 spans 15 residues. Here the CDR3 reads CASSFTRDSNQPQHF. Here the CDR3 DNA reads TGTGCCAGCAGCTTTACCAGGGATAGCAATCAGCCCCAGCATTTT.

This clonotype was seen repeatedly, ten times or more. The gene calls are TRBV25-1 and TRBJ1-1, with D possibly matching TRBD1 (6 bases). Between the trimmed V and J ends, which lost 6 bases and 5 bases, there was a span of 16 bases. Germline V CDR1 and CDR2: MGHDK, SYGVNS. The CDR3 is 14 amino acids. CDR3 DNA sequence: TGTGCCAGCAGGGCCCAGGGGCAGTGGACTGAAGCTTTCTTT. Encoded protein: CASRAQGQWTEAFF.

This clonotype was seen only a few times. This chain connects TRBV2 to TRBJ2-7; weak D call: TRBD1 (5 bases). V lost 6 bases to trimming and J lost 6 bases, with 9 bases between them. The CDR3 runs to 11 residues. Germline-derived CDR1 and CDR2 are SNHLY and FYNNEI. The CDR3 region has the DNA TGTGCCAGCAGAGCAGGGTCCGAGCAGTACTTC. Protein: CASRAGSEQYF.